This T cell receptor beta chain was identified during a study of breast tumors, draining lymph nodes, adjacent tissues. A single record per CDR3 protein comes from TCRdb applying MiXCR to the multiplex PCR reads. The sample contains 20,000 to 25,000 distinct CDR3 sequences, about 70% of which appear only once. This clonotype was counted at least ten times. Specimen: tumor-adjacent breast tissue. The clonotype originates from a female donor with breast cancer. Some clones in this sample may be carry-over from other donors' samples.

The CDR3 coding sequence is TGCAGTGCCGCCTCTTCCGTGGCGGGGAGAGGGCCCCAGCATTTT. Translating gives CSAASSVAGRGPQHF. This chain joins TRBV20-1 and TRBJ1-5; the D is unclear. V lost 6 bases to trimming and J lost 9 bases, with 24 bases between them. Germline-derived CDR1 and CDR2 are DFQATT and SNEGSKA (reference sequence). This CDR3 comprises 15 residues.